This entry lists 12 T cell receptor beta chains sequenced from one sample in a study of control samples from healthy donors and cancer patients. TCRdb keeps only in-frame clones here, not all; method: immunoSEQ multiplex PCR. The table shows roughly 100,000 clones, with about 88% occurring only once. Specimen: blood. The source of these receptors is a woman aged 45-65 years in good health.

The chain combines TRBV3-1 (or the pseudogene TRBV3-2) with TRBJ2-7; D may be TRBD1 (5 bases). CDR3 length equals 14 residues. V lost 2 bases and J lost 6, with 14 bases in between. CDR1 LGHDT and CDR2 YNNKEL come from the germline V gene (reference sequence). CDR3 residues: CASSQTPRAGEQYF. The CDR3 coding sequence is TGTGCCAGCAGCCAAACCCCCAGGGCAGGCGAGCAGTACTTC.

The V and J genes are TRBV2 and TRBJ2-5; D tentatively fits TRBD1 or TRBD2 (5 bases each). With 4 bases removed from V and 3 bases from J, the gap between germline ends came to 12 bases. This CDR3 has 14 residues. The germline gives CDR1 SNHLY, CDR2 FYNNEI. The CDR3 sequence is CASSGDVGKETQYF. In nucleotides, the CDR3 is TGTGCCAGCAGTGGGGACGTAGGAAAAGAGACCCAGTACTTC.

The chain links TRBV6-5 to TRBJ2-7; TRBD2 matches at 8 bases. The ends lost 0 bases at V and 1 base at J; junction bases unmatched: 5. Germline V gene sequence: CDR1 MNHEY, CDR2 SVGAGI. This CDR3 is built from 16 residues. DNA for the CDR3: TGTGCCAGCAGTTACTCGAACCGGGGGGGATCCTACGAGCAGTACTTC. Translation: CASSYSNRGGSYEQYF.

Here the CDR3 DNA reads TGTGCCAGTAGTATGGGGACAGTGAACACTGAAGCTTTCTTT. This encodes CASSMGTVNTEAFF. The rearrangement links TRBV19 to TRBJ1-1; TRBD1 matches 7 bases. Losses at the gene ends were 3 bases for V and 0 bases for J; bases not matched to a gene: 1. The CDR3 has 14 amino acids. From germline, CDR1 is LNHDA and CDR2 SQIVND (reference sequence).

V usage is TRBV2 and J usage is TRBJ2-7, with D perhaps assigned TRBD1 or TRBD2 (5 bases each). Trimming removed 6 bases at V and 6 bases at J, with 12 bases between. The CDR3 covers 12 residues. Germline V gene lookup returns CDR1 SNHLY and CDR2 FYNNEI. The CDR3 sequence is CASRGEGTEQYF. For the CDR3, the DNA is TGTGCCAGCAGGGGCGAGGGGACCGAGCAGTACTTC.

This chain joins TRBV5-1 and TRBJ2-1, with 8 bases aligning to TRBD2. V shed 4 bases and J 4 bases; nucleotides not matched to a gene: 10. The CDR3 consists of 16 residues. Germline CDR1 and CDR2: SGHRS and YFSETQ. In DNA form, the CDR3 reads TGCGCCAGCAGCCCGGGGAGCGGGAGAGTTTACAATGAGCAGTTCTTC. Its translation is CASSPGSGRVYNEQFF.

This clone has just one count. The chain uses TRBV3-1 (or the pseudogene TRBV3-2) and TRBJ1-5, with TRBD1 matching 10 bases. Looked up from germline, CDR1 is LGHDT and CDR2 is YNNKEL (reference sequence). Germline trimming cut 6 bases from V and 8 bases from J; bases unmatched to any gene: 7. This CDR3 has 14 residues. This CDR3 is CASSLGTGAKPQHF. Written as DNA, the CDR3 is TGTGCCAGCAGTCTCGGGACAGGGGCTAAGCCCCAGCATTTT.

This sequence joins TRBV4-3 and TRBJ2-7; D is ambiguous. With 4 bases removed from V and 4 bases from J, the gap between germline ends came to 11 bases. Per the germline V gene, CDR1 is LGHNA and CDR2 is YSLEER. This CDR3 has 13 residues. The CDR3 sequence is CASSLEPSYEQYF. CDR3 sequence (DNA): TGCGCCAGCAGCCTAGAACCATCTTACGAGCAGTACTTC.

The chain employs TRBV10-3 and TRBJ2-7; 8 bases align to TRBD2. V trimming: 3 bases; J trimming: 1 base; junction bases outside the gene matches: 8. This CDR3 region has 16 residues. Germline V gives CDR1 ENHRY, CDR2 SYGVKD. The CDR3 DNA reads TGTGCCATCAGTGACCCTGGACTAGCACGTTCCTACGAGCAGTACTTC. This sequence encodes CAISDPGLARSYEQYF.

J is TRBJ1-5 and V is TRBV28, with D uncertain. The germline CDR1 and CDR2 sequences are MDHEN and SYDVKM. V shed 2 bases and J shed 0 bases, with 11 bases lying between them. This CDR3 region has 16 residues. The DNA for the CDR3 is TGTGCCAGCAGTTTAATTGCAGCGTTTAGCAATCAGCCCCAGCATTTT. Protein product: CASSLIAAFSNQPQHF.

This chain connects TRBV10-1 to TRBJ1-1, with 8 positions matching TRBD1. V lost 5 bases to trimming and J lost 0 bases; unmatched junction nucleotides: 20. Germline V gene data show CDR1 as WNHNN and CDR2 as SYGVQD (reference sequence). This CDR3 has 20 amino acids. The CDR3 loop is CASSSYLPGQELTMNTEAFF. CDR3 nucleotides: TGCGCCAGCAGTTCCTATCTTCCGGGACAGGAGCTCACCATGAACACTGAAGCTTTCTTT.

The CDR3 nucleotides read TGCAGTGCTAGTTACAGGGATAGTGGAAACACCATATATTTT. It specifies CSASYRDSGNTIYF. The chain recombines TRBV20-1 with TRBJ1-3; a possible D gene is TRBD1 (6 bases). The CDR3 is 14 residues long. The ends were cut back, 3 bases at V and 3 bases at J, with 12 bases in the middle. Germline V gene lookup returns CDR1 DFQATT and CDR2 SNEGSKA (reference sequence).